This record covers a single T cell receptor beta chain. Produced via immunoSEQ multiplex PCR; TCRdb's table is partial and in-frame only. The sample carries about 46,000 clones, approximately 91% recorded once. The data stem from a study of OX40 agonist ivuxolimab in advanced cancers. Per germline, CDR1 LNHDA and CDR2 SQIVND (reference sequence). Trimming shortened V by 3 bases and J by 1 base, and 18 bases separated the two germline ends. This CDR3 spans 17 amino acids. J is TRBJ1-1 and V is TRBV19; D gene uncertain. This TCR was recovered from an adult with an advanced solid tumor such as melanoma, head and neck, liver or kidney cancer. The sample was CD4+ or CD8+ T cells sorted from blood, taken in a trial of the OX40 agonist ivuxolimab. The CDR3 bases are TGTGCCAGTAGTATTTCCCTCGGTCTCAGTAAGAACACTGAAGCTTTCTTT. This codes for CASSISLGLSKNTEAFF.